The rows below give T cell receptor beta chains drawn from one sample of a study of spatial heterogeneity in lung cancer. MiXCR, run by TCRdb on the 5' RACE reads, gives a single entry per CDR3 protein. Among some 96,000 distinct CDR3 sequences listed, nearly 4.5% were seen once. The material was lung tumor tissue, obtained at surgery. Receptor source: a male donor with early-stage non-small cell lung cancer. Both conserved end residues are part of each CDR3. Each record gives: clone size, V gene, D gene, J gene, CDR3 length, CDR3 DNA, CDR3 protein. D genes are given only for firm matches. Clone size appears in some rows only: once, few, many, or a class for an expanded clone.

size: few
V: TRBV4-2
D: TRBD1
J: TRBJ2-2
length: 14
DNA: TGTGCCAGCAGCCAGGGACAGGGAACCGGGGAGCTGTTTTTT
CDR3: CASSQGQGTGELFF

size: many
V: TRBV12-3/TRBV12-4
D: NA
J: TRBJ2-7
length: 13
DNA: TGTGCCAGCAGTTCCGGACGGGCGGGAGAGCAGTACTTC
CDR3: CASSSGRAGEQYF

size: many
V: TRBV29-1
D: NA
J: TRBJ1-5
length: 11
DNA: TGCAGCGTTGAGGTCGGGAAAGTTCAACATTTT
CDR3: CSVEVGKVQHF

size: many
V: TRBV29-1
D: NA
J: TRBJ1-1
length: 13
DNA: TGCAGCGTTGCTTCGGGGGATAACACTGAAGCTTTCTTT
CDR3: CSVASGDNTEAFF

size: many
V: TRBV7-9
D: NA
J: TRBJ2-1
length: 13
DNA: TGTGCCAGCAGGGACAGTACCTACAATGAGCAGTTCTTC
CDR3: CASRDSTYNEQFF

size: many
V: TRBV12-3/TRBV12-4
D: NA
J: TRBJ2-7
length: 12
DNA: TGTGCCAGCAGTTTCCGCGGGTACGAGCAGTACTTC
CDR3: CASSFRGYEQYF

size: many
V: TRBV4-1
D: NA
J: TRBJ2-7
length: 13
DNA: TGCGCCAGCAGCCCAAGTGGGTTGGGGGAGCAGTACTTC
CDR3: CASSPSGLGEQYF

size: many
V: TRBV11-2
D: NA
J: TRBJ2-1
length: 14
DNA: TGTGCCAGCAGCGGGAGGACGTTGAACAATGAGCAGTTCTTC
CDR3: CASSGRTLNNEQFF

size: many
V: TRBV7-9
D: TRBD1
J: TRBJ1-6
length: 15
DNA: TGTGCCAGCAGCTTAGTTGAGGGGGCGAATTCACCCCTCCACTTT
CDR3: CASSLVEGANSPLHF

size: many
V: TRBV5-1
D: NA
J: TRBJ1-2
length: 15
DNA: TGCGCCAGCAGCTTGTGGCCCGGGGAAGCCTATGGCTACACCTTC
CDR3: CASSLWPGEAYGYTF

size: many
V: TRBV20-1
D: TRBD2
J: TRBJ2-1
length: 16
DNA: TGCAGTGCTAGGGGACTACTAGAGAGCTCCTACAATGAGCAGTTCTTC
CDR3: CSARGLLESSYNEQFF

size: few
V: TRBV6-6
D: NA
J: TRBJ1-1
length: 14
DNA: TGTGCCAGCAAGCCTCCGGGGGTAAACACTGAAGCTTTCTTT
CDR3: CASKPPGVNTEAFF

size: NA
V: TRBV5-1
D: NA
J: TRBJ2-2
length: 15
DNA: TGCGCCAGCAGCCCAGCGGGACACAACACCGGGGAGCTGTTTTTT
CDR3: CASSPAGHNTGELFF

size: many
V: TRBV6-5
D: NA
J: TRBJ2-1
length: 20
DNA: TGTGCCAGCAGTTACTCGAGGCATGGTACAGCAAGGAGGTCCTACAATGAGCAGTTCTTC
CDR3: CASSYSRHGTARRSYNEQFF

size: many
V: TRBV3-1
D: TRBD2
J: TRBJ2-2
length: 17
DNA: TGTGCCAGCAGCCAAACGTCTAGCGGGAGGGGCACCGGGGAGCTGTTTTTT
CDR3: CASSQTSSGRGTGELFF

size: NA
V: TRBV5-1
D: NA
J: TRBJ2-2
length: 17
DNA: TGCGCCAGCAGTTACACGCCTGGGCTCCCTCTCACCGGGGAGCTGTTTTTT
CDR3: CASSYTPGLPLTGELFF

size: NA
V: TRBV21-1
D: NA
J: TRBJ2-5
length: 14
DNA: TGTGCCAGCAGCAACCAGGGATACCAAGAGACCCAGTACTTC
CDR3: CASSNQGYQETQYF

size: many
V: TRBV4-1
D: NA
J: TRBJ2-2
length: 16
DNA: TGCGCCAGCAGCCGACTAACCGCCCGGGTTTCCGGGGAGCTGTTTTTT
CDR3: CASSRLTARVSGELFF

size: many
V: TRBV6-1
D: TRBD1
J: TRBJ2-7
length: 14
DNA: TGTGCCAGCACCTTAGGACAGGAAACCTACGAGCAGTACTTC
CDR3: CASTLGQETYEQYF

size: many
V: TRBV28
D: TRBD1
J: TRBJ2-2
length: 14
DNA: TGTGCCAGCGGGACAGGGCGGAGGACCGGGGAGCTGTTTTTT
CDR3: CASGTGRRTGELFF

size: NA
V: TRBV11-2
D: NA
J: TRBJ1-4
length: 17
DNA: TGTGCCAGCAGCTCAAGCTGGGGACTTGCAACTAATGAAAAACTGTTTTTT
CDR3: CASSSSWGLATNEKLFF

size: many
V: TRBV28
D: TRBD1
J: TRBJ2-7
length: 15
DNA: TGTGCCAGCCGAAAACGACAGGGACAGAACCACGAGCAGTACTTC
CDR3: CASRKRQGQNHEQYF

size: many
V: TRBV24-1
D: NA
J: TRBJ2-4
length: 14
DNA: TGTGCCACACCCTGGCCGGGGGCAGGGAACATTCAGTACTTC
CDR3: CATPWPGAGNIQYF

size: many
V: TRBV5-1
D: NA
J: TRBJ2-3
length: 18
DNA: TGCGCCAGCAGCATGACAGCTCCTTATATCACTAGCACAGATACGCAGTATTTT
CDR3: CASSMTAPYITSTDTQYF

size: many
V: TRBV4-1
D: NA
J: TRBJ2-1
length: 18
DNA: TGCGCCAGCAGCCAAAGGGTTCGCGGACCCGGGTCCTACAATGAGCAGTTCTTC
CDR3: CASSQRVRGPGSYNEQFF

size: many
V: TRBV28
D: NA
J: TRBJ2-1
length: 15
DNA: NA
CDR3: CASSSSGLTYNEQFF

size: many
V: TRBV12-3/TRBV12-4
D: NA
J: TRBJ2-3
length: 14
DNA: TGTGCCAGCAGTTTATCCGGGGGCACAGATACGCAGTATTTT
CDR3: CASSLSGGTDTQYF

size: many
V: TRBV12-3/TRBV12-4
D: NA
J: TRBJ1-5
length: 14
DNA: TGTGCCAGCAGTTGGGGGAGATTCAATCAGCCCCAGCATTTT
CDR3: CASSWGRFNQPQHF

size: many
V: TRBV3-1
D: NA
J: TRBJ2-3
length: 12
DNA: TGTGCCAGCGGAGCGGCCCCCCAGACGCAGTATTTT
CDR3: CASGAAPQTQYF